The 10 T cell receptor beta chains in this list originate from one sample, sequenced in a study of shared clonotypes between healthy human individuals. TCRdb's table, derived via immunoSEQ multiplex PCR, lists solely in-frame clones and lacks some. Of 190,000 or so clones in the sample, roughly 93% were seen once. The source material was naive CD4+ T cells sorted from blood. The sample's subset: CD45RA+ positively selected. These receptors all come from a woman younger than 45 in good health.

The chain is built from TRBV29-1 and TRBJ2-7, with unresolved D. Germline V gives CDR1 SQVTM, CDR2 ANQGSEA. V was clipped by 7 bases and J by 2 bases, with 12 bases between them. This CDR3 contains 12 residues. Here the CDR3 reads CSASSGTYEQYF. Here the CDR3 DNA reads TGCAGCGCCTCGAGTGGGACCTACGAGCAGTACTTC.

The gene calls are TRBV5-4 and TRBJ2-2, with D tentatively TRBD2 (5 bases). Germline CDR1 and CDR2: SGHNT and YYREEE (reference sequence). The V gene lost 5 bases and the J gene lost 8 bases, with 22 bases spanning the gap. This CDR3 is 16 amino acids long. CDR3 bases: TGTGCCAGCAGTCCGAGGGCCAGCGGAGGCACGGGGGAGCTGTTTTTT. It encodes CASSPRASGGTGELFF. Full variable domain (missing parts from reference TRBV5-4 and TRBJ2-2): ETGVTQSPTHLIKTRGQQVTLRCSSQSGHNTVSWYQQALGQGPQFIFQYYREEENGRGNFPPRFSGLQFPNYSSELNVNALELDDSALYLCASSPRASGGTGELFFGEGSRLTVL.

This clone was seen only once. The chain employs TRBV7-8 and TRBJ2-6; possible D gene TRBD1, 8 bases. Per the germline V gene, CDR1 is SGHVS and CDR2 is FQNEAQ. CDR3 length equals 17 residues. Trimming left V 7 bases short and J 2 bases short, with 18 bases between. The CDR3 is CASTRGVDRAGANVLTF. CDR3 in DNA: TGTGCCAGCACCCGGGGGGTGGACAGGGCTGGGGCCAACGTCCTGACTTTC. The full variable domain, its missing parts supplied by reference TRBV7-8 and TRBJ2-6, is GAGVSQSPRYKVAKRGQDVALRCDPISGHVSLFWYQQALGQGPEFLTYFQNEAQLDKSGLPSDRFFAERPEGSVSTLKIQRTQQEDSAVYLCASTRGVDRAGANVLTFGAGSRLTVL.

V usage is TRBV19 and J usage is TRBJ2-3; D remains unclear. The CDR3 has 12 amino acids. V shed 4 bases and J shed 1 base, with 3 bases lying between them. Germline-derived CDR1 and CDR2 are LNHDA and SQIVND (reference sequence). CDR3 protein: CASSTRTDTQYF. Written as DNA, the CDR3 is TGTGCCAGTAGTACCCGCACAGATACGCAGTATTTT.

This rearrangement joins TRBV7-9 to TRBJ2-3; 9 bases map to TRBD2. J gave up 8 bases and V 11 bases, and 11 bases lay outside the gene matches. The CDR3 extends over 13 amino acids. The germline V gene has CDR1 SEHNR and CDR2 FQNEAQ (reference sequence). The CDR3 sequence is CAAGAGGPGTQYF. The CDR3 nucleotides read TGTGCCGCCGGGGCGGGAGGGCCCGGTACGCAGTATTTT.

V is TRBV6-1 and J is TRBJ2-7; TRBD2 matches at 9 bases. The CDR3 runs 14 residues. Germline trimming cut 4 bases from V and 2 bases from J; bases unmatched to any gene: 3. The V gene's germline CDR1 is MNHNS and CDR2 SASEGT. CDR3 loop: CASSVLAGPYEQYF. For the CDR3, the DNA is TGTGCCAGCAGTGTCCTAGCGGGGCCCTACGAGCAGTACTTC.

This sequence joins TRBV7-2 and TRBJ2-7; no clear D gene. The CDR3 consists of 13 residues. Germline CDR1 and CDR2: SGHTA and FQGNSA. V lost 1 base to trimming and J lost 2 bases, with 6 bases between them. For the CDR3, the DNA is TGTGCCAGCAGCTTAGTACTACCCTACGAGCAGTACTTC. As protein: CASSLVLPYEQYF.

The chain is built from TRBV28 and TRBJ1-1; 8 nucleotides align to TRBD1. J gave up 1 base and V 5 bases, and 9 bases lay outside the gene matches. The CDR3 runs to 16 residues. The germline V gene has CDR1 MDHEN and CDR2 SYDVKM. The CDR3 reads CASSTSGTGPNTEAFF. In DNA form, the CDR3 reads TGTGCCAGCAGTACCTCCGGGACAGGTCCGAACACTGAAGCTTTCTTT.

This clone came up a few times. The chain has TRBV7-3 and TRBJ1-5, with D uncertain. Per the germline V gene, CDR1 is SGHTA and CDR2 is FQGTGA. This CDR3 spans 13 amino acids. V dropped 0 bases and J dropped 1 base, with 1 base sitting between them. The CDR3, as DNA: TGTGCCAGCAGCTTAACCAGCAATCAGCCCCAGCATTTT. This encodes CASSLTSNQPQHF.

V and J are TRBV19 and TRBJ2-2; D is unclear. V lost 3 bases to trimming and J lost 5 bases, with 13 bases between them. Per germline, CDR1 LNHDA and CDR2 SQIVND (reference sequence). CDR3 size: 15 residues. CDR3: CASSIMSLLTGELFF. The CDR3 DNA follows: TGTGCCAGTAGTATTATGTCTCTCCTTACCGGGGAGCTGTTTTTT.